This T cell receptor (beta chain) was recorded in a study of Tregs in tolerant kidney transplant recipients. Germline assignment: CDR1 SNHLY and CDR2 FYNNEI. Deletions cut 6 bases from V and 4 bases from J, with 16 bases between. The CDR3 covers 15 residues. Thawed PBMCs were FACS-sorted into unstimulated CD4+CD25+CD127- regulatory T cells, CD4+CD25- non-regulatory cells, CD4 and CD8 cells. The method was immunoSEQ multiplex PCR; TCRdb's version includes in-frame clones alone and lacks a portion of them. This sample has some 68,000 clones, with around 84% found just once. The specimen sequenced was CD4+ T cells from blood. The chain carries TRBV2 and TRBJ1-3; possibly TRBD1 for D (5 bases). The origin of this receptor is a human donor in good health. As DNA, the CDR3 is TGTGCCAGCAGCTGGGGACTACTAGGGGGAAACACCATATATTTT. Its protein is CASSWGLLGGNTIYF.